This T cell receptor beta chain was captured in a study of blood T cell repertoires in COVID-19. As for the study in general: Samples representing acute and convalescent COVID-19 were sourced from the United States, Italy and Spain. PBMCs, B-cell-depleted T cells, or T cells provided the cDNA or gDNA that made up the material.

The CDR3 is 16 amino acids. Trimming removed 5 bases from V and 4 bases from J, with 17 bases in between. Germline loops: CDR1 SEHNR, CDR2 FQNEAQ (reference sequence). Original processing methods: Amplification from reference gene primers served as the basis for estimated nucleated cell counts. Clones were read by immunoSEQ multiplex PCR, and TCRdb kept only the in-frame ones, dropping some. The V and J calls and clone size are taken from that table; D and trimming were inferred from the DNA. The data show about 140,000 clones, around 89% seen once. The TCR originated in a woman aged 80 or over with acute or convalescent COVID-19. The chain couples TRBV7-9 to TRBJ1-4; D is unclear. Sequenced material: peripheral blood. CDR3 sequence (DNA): TGTGCCAGCAGCCCCCGGGGTGTCAGAGGTAATGAAAAACTGTTTTTT. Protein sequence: CASSPRGVRGNEKLFF.